The 27 T cell receptor beta chains below all came from one sample that was sequenced in a study of T cell repertoires in cytomegalovirus infection (dated by TCRdb to the late 2010s). The treatment or condition label for this specimen denotes: in vitro stimulation with specific CMV peptide epitopes to enrich CMV-specific T cells. TCRdb lists the instrument as Illumina HiSeq 1500. The public reads were reanalyzed by TCRdb: fastp trimming at Q25, MiXCR alignment, in-frame beta chains only. Duplicate CDR3 protein sequences are folded into a single record with the most common DNA and genes. The sample data list 340,000 or so distinct CDR3 sequences, and roughly 25% of these were observed just once. The ten largest clones take up 13% of the sample. Their cognate antigens are unknown. The material sequenced was cultured PBMCs, taken from culture after CMV antigen stimulation. The receptors shown here come from a human donor in good health (CMV status not recorded). Some clones in this sample may be carry-over from other donors' samples.

The sample holds a few counts of this clonotype. V usage is TRBV10-3 and J usage is TRBJ2-2, with 11 bases aligning to TRBD2. The germline V gene encodes CDR1 ENHRY and CDR2 SYGVKD. Germline trimming cut 4 bases from V and 2 bases from J; bases unmatched to any gene: 15. The CDR3 is 20 residues long. The CDR3 is CAISANLINTSGRNTGELFF. CDR3 nucleotides: TGTGCCATCAGTGCCAATTTAATTAATACTAGCGGGAGAAACACCGGGGAGCTGTTTTTT.

The V call is TRBV4-1, the J call TRBJ2-1, with 8 bases that match TRBD1. Per germline, CDR1 MGHRA and CDR2 YSYEKL. The CDR3 has 17 amino acids. V dropped 3 bases and J dropped 10; count of bases not matched to a gene: 17. CDR3 bases: TGCGCCAGCAGCCATCCTTCGGGCAGGGGGCCGGGAAACGAGCAGTTCTTC. Protein sequence: CASSHPSGRGPGNEQFF.

The chain links TRBV30 to TRBJ1-6; possibly TRBD1 for D (5 bases). The CDR3 runs 14 residues. Germline V lookup: CDR1 GTSNPN, CDR2 SVGIG (reference sequence). Trimming removed 3 bases at V and 6 bases at J, with 12 bases between. This CDR3 is CAWREGKGNSPLHF. The CDR3 DNA reads as TGTGCCTGGAGGGAGGGGAAGGGTAATTCACCCCTCCACTTT.

This chain connects TRBV4-1 to TRBJ2-3; a weak D match, TRBD2 (5 bases). CDR1 is MGHRA and CDR2 is YSYEKL in the germline V gene. V lost 0 bases and J lost 2, with 15 bases in between. The length of the CDR3 is 17 residues. The CDR3 nucleotides read TGCGCCAGCAGCCAAGATAAGGACTGGTACAACACAGATACGCAGTATTTT. Translated, it gives CASSQDKDWYNTDTQYF.

This clonotype has a count of ten or more. The chain couples TRBV2 to TRBJ1-5, with a possible D match to TRBD1 (6 bases). Trimming removed 6 bases from V and 2 bases from J, with 17 bases in between. Germline V lookup: CDR1 SNHLY, CDR2 FYNNEI. The CDR3 totals 16 residues. CDR3: CASSQTRQVRNQPQHF. For the CDR3, the DNA is TGTGCCAGCAGCCAAACCCGACAGGTACGCAATCAGCCCCAGCATTTT.

The chain recombines TRBV19 with TRBJ1-5; unclear D gene. The V gene lost 1 base and the J gene lost 4 bases, with 11 bases spanning the gap. This CDR3 contains 15 residues. Germline lookup yields CDR1 LNHDA and CDR2 SQIVND (reference sequence). In nucleotides, the CDR3 is TGTGCCAGTAGTATAGTAAGAGGAGGGAATCAGCCCCAGCATTTT. Its translation: CASSIVRGGNQPQHF.

The V call is TRBV7-4, the J call TRBJ1-6; D uncertain. The V end was cut by 7 bases, the J end by 8 bases, with 9 bases between. Germline V gene lookup returns CDR1 SGHVT and CDR2 SQSDAQ. The CDR3 extends over 12 amino acids. The CDR3 bases are TGTGCCAGCACCCCATGGGATTCACCCCTCCACTTT. The encoded protein is CASTPWDSPLHF.

This clonotype has more than one count but fewer than ten. The chain combines TRBV25-1 with TRBJ1-1; D ambiguous. Per the germline V gene, CDR1 is MGHDK and CDR2 is SYGVNS. Trimming pared 8 bases from V and 7 bases from J, leaving 11 bases between. This CDR3 is built from 11 residues. CDR3 sequence reads: CASSRLHEAFF. In nucleotides, the CDR3 is TGTGCCAGCTCCAGGCTCCATGAAGCTTTCTTT.

The CDR3 nucleotides are TGTGCCAGCACCCAAAGCGAGAGGGGTTATTCGACCCAGTACTTC. This translates into CASTQSERGYSTQYF. The chain joins TRBV7-9 to TRBJ2-5; D assignment may be TRBD1 or TRBD2 (5 bases each). The CDR3 is made up of 15 amino acids. Germline CDR1 is SEHNR and CDR2 is FQNEAQ (reference sequence). The V gene lost 7 bases and the J gene lost 7 bases, with 22 bases spanning the gap. The variable domain in full, completed from reference TRBV7-9 and TRBJ2-5, reads DTGVSQNPRHKITKRGQNVTFRCDPISEHNRLYWYRQTLGQGPEFLTYFQNEAQLEKSRLLSDRFSAERPKGSFSTLEIQRTEQGDSAMYLCASTQSERGYSTQYFGPGTRLLVL.

This clonotype came up a few times. In this CDR3 the conserved last residue, phenylalanine or tryptophan, is missing, so a read error is likely. The DNA is left out, because the CDR3 cannot be placed on it with certainty; the CDR3 is given as TCRdb lists it. The chain joins TRBV6-2 or TRBV6-3 to TRBJ2-1; the listed D gene, TRBD1, was not tested against the DNA. Germline CDR1 is MNHEY and CDR2 is SVGEGT. From its first to its last residue, the CDR3 has 14 amino acids. The CDR3 reads CASTPRGSYRAVQY.

J is TRBJ2-1 and V is TRBV9; the D gene is possibly TRBD2 (5 bases). Germline CDR1 and CDR2: SGDLS and YYNGEE. This CDR3 region has 16 residues. V lost 0 bases and J lost 10, with 20 bases in between. The CDR3 here is CASSVGLRAEIKEQFF. The CDR3 DNA follows: TGTGCCAGCAGCGTAGGTTTGAGGGCCGAGATCAAGGAGCAGTTCTTC.

Ten or more counts support this clonotype. The rearrangement links TRBV11-2 to TRBJ2-3, with D tentatively TRBD1 (7 bases). V lost 4 bases to trimming and J lost 2 bases, with 16 bases between them. Per germline, CDR1 SGHAT and CDR2 FQNNGV. The CDR3 is 16 residues long. CDR3 region: CASSSGRGQFTDTQYF. The DNA of the CDR3 is TGTGCCAGCAGCTCTGGGCGGGGACAGTTCACAGATACGCAGTATTTT.

This clonotype showed up many times. The rearrangement uses TRBV10-3 and TRBJ2-1; 8 bases match TRBD2. The germline gives CDR1 ENHRY, CDR2 SYGVKD. This CDR3 region has 15 residues. The trim removed 7 bases at V and 5 bases at J, leaving 10 bases unmatched. This CDR3 reads CAIKSSSGRDNEQFF. CDR3 coding DNA: TGTGCCATCAAATCCTCCAGCGGGAGAGACAATGAGCAGTTCTTC.

This clonotype was observed many times. V is TRBV28 and J is TRBJ2-1; D possibly corresponds to TRBD1 (6 bases). V lost 4 bases to trimming and J lost 2 bases, with 18 bases between them. Per germline, CDR1 MDHEN and CDR2 SYDVKM. This CDR3 region has 17 residues. CDR3: CASSSVPRDKTYNEQFF. CDR3 bases: TGTGCCAGCAGTTCGGTCCCCCGGGACAAAACCTACAATGAGCAGTTCTTC.

This sequence joins TRBV12-3 or TRBV12-4 and TRBJ2-1; TRBD2 matches at 13 bases. V shed 4 bases, J shed 5 bases, and the junction held 5 bases outside the gene matches. The CDR3 runs to 16 residues. The CDR3 DNA reads as TGTGCCAGCAGTTCAACCGGGACTAGCGGGAACAATGAGCAGTTCTTC. Its translation is CASSSTGTSGNNEQFF.

This clonotype has at least ten counts. The V call is TRBV7-2, the J call TRBJ1-5, with no clear D. The CDR3 runs 14 residues. CDR1 is SGHTA and CDR2 is FQGNSA in the germline V gene. V lost 2 bases and J lost 7, with 12 bases in between. CDR3 protein: CASSLNTGSQPQHF. In DNA, the CDR3 is TGTGCCAGCAGCTTAAACACGGGGAGCCAGCCCCAGCATTTT.

This clonotype has a handful of counts. The chain links TRBV6-5 to TRBJ2-7; possibly TRBD1 or TRBD2 for D (7 bases each). Trimming left V 7 bases short and J 4 bases short, with 17 bases between. The CDR3 totals 14 residues. Germline V gene sequence: CDR1 MNHEY, CDR2 SVGAGI. CDR3 sequence (DNA): TGTGCCAGCATCCCGGGGGAGGGGGCATACGAGCAGTACGTC. Protein sequence: CASIPGEGAYEQYV.

This clonotype was picked up many times. This rearrangement joins TRBV6-2 or TRBV6-3 to TRBJ2-1; D uncertain. The V end was cut by 0 bases, the J end by 6 bases, with 3 bases between. In germline, CDR1 is MNHEY, CDR2 SVGEGT. The CDR3 consists of 12 residues. Written as DNA, the CDR3 is TGTGCCAGCAGTTACTCTTCCAATGAGCAGTTCTTC. Amino acid sequence: CASSYSSNEQFF.

The chain has TRBV10-3 and TRBJ1-4, with a weak D call TRBD1 (5 bases). The CDR3 has 15 residues. Germline CDR1 and CDR2: ENHRY and SYGVKD. Trimming removed 2 bases from V and 8 bases from J, with 15 bases in between. The CDR3 reads CAISEMGGSGEKLFF. The CDR3 DNA follows: TGTGCCATCAGTGAGATGGGGGGGTCGGGCGAAAAACTGTTTTTT.

In its sample, this clonotype was seen a few times. The V and J genes are TRBV28 and TRBJ1-4; TRBD1 matches 10 bases. CDR1 is MDHEN and CDR2 is SYDVKM in the germline V gene. With 5 bases clipped from V and 6 bases from J, the junction kept 6 bases outside the gene matches. The CDR3 has 15 residues. In DNA form, the CDR3 reads TGTGCCAGCAGTATTCACGGGACAGGGGATGAAAAACTGTTTTTT. This codes for CASSIHGTGDEKLFF.

The chain is built from TRBV20-1 and TRBJ1-2, with 10 bases aligning to TRBD1. J lost 3 bases, V lost 5 bases, and 6 bases had no gene match. Germline values: CDR1 DFQATT, CDR2 SNEGSKA (reference sequence). This CDR3 comprises 14 residues. The CDR3, as DNA: TGCAGTGCTGACGACAGGGGGCTCGACTATGGCTACACCTTC. Amino acid sequence: CSADDRGLDYGYTF.

The genes are TRBV9 and TRBJ2-1; a possible D gene is TRBD2 (6 bases). The CDR3 loop spans 17 amino acids. Looked up from germline, CDR1 is SGDLS and CDR2 is YYNGEE. Trimming removed 0 bases at V and 2 bases at J, with 15 bases between. CDR3 sequence (DNA): TGTGCCAGCAGCGTAGCCTTGGCGGGACCTACCTACAATGAGCAGTTCTTC. Its protein product is CASSVALAGPTYNEQFF.

This clonotype was seen a few times. The DNA for the CDR3 is TGTGCCAGCAGTGAAGGCAGCGATACGCAGTATTTT. It translates to CASSEGSDTQYF. The V gene is TRBV6-2 or TRBV6-3, the J gene TRBJ2-3; no clear D. The CDR3 has 12 residues. Germline CDR1 and CDR2: MNHEY and SVGEGT. Between the trimmed V and J ends, which lost 5 bases and 6 bases, there was a span of 9 bases.

The genes are TRBV7-9 and TRBJ1-2; 8 nucleotides line up with TRBD1. Germline V gives CDR1 SEHNR, CDR2 FQNEAQ (reference sequence). The CDR3 is made up of 16 amino acids. With 0 bases clipped from V and 0 bases from J, the junction kept 3 bases outside the gene matches. The CDR3: CASSLAGTGSNYGYTF. CDR3 DNA sequence: TGTGCCAGCAGCTTAGCGGGGACAGGCTCTAACTATGGCTACACCTTC.

This clonotype has more than one count but fewer than ten. The chain has TRBV13 and TRBJ2-7, with TRBD2 matching over 12 bases. The CDR3 is 15 residues long. V gave up 5 bases and J gave up 6 bases; unmatched junction bases: 8. CDR1 and CDR2 from the germline V gene are PRHDT and FYEKMQ (reference sequence). This CDR3 reads CASSASGLAGREQYV. The CDR3 DNA sequence: TGTGCCAGCAGCGCCTCGGGACTAGCGGGTCGCGAGCAGTACGTC.

The J gene is TRBJ2-2, the V gene TRBV19, with D unresolved. Germline V lookup: CDR1 LNHDA, CDR2 SQIVND (reference sequence). The CDR3 length is 13 residues. V was trimmed by 6 bases and J by 1 base, leaving 6 bases between them. The DNA of the CDR3 is TGTGCCAGTAGATTCAGGAACACCGGGGAGCTGTTTTTT. Protein product: CASRFRNTGELFF.

The chain carries TRBV6-2 or TRBV6-3 and TRBJ1-5, with D possibly matching TRBD1 (6 bases). CDR3 length: 17 residues. The V and J ends lost 5 bases and 0 bases respectively, with 17 bases between them. The germline CDR1 and CDR2 sequences are MNHEY and SVGEGT. The CDR3 protein is CASSKDTGMYSNQPQHF. The CDR3 nucleotides are TGTGCCAGCAGTAAGGATACAGGGATGTATAGCAATCAGCCCCAGCATTTT.